This entry concerns a single T cell receptor beta chain. A junction end diverges from the germline sequence, so it may reflect a read error. The CDR3 has 20 amino acids. CDR1 is SQVTM and CDR2 is ANQGSEA in the germline V gene. The data are from a study of control samples from healthy donors and cancer patients. The table came from immunoSEQ multiplex PCR; TCRdb's copy has only in-frame clones and leaves some out. The data show 95,000 to 130,000 clones, roughly 93% seen once. V is TRBV29-1 and J is TRBJ2-1; 9 positions match TRBD2. The TCR comes from a man aged 30 to 39 in good health. What was sequenced was blood. Here the CDR3 reads CSVEGPWGLAGDSSYNEQFF. The CDR3 DNA reads as TGCAGCGTGGAAGGCCCTTGGGGATTAGCGGGGGATAGTTCCTACAATGAGCAGTTCTTC.